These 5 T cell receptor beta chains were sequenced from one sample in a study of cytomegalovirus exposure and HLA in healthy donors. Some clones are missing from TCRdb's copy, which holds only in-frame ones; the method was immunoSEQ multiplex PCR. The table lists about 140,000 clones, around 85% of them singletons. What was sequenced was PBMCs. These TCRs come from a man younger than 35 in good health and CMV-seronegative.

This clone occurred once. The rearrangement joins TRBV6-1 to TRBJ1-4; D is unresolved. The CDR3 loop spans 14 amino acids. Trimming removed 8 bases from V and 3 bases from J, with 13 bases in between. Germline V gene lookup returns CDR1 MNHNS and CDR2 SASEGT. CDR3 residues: CASLLGGPNEKLFF. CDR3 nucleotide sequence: TGTGCCAGCCTCTTAGGAGGTCCTAATGAAAAACTGTTTTTT.

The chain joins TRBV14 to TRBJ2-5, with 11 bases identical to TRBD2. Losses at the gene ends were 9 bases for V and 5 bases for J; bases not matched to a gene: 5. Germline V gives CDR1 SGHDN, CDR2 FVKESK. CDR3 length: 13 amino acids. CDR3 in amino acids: CARGLAEGETQYF. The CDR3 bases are TGTGCCAGGGGACTAGCGGAGGGGGAGACCCAGTACTTC.

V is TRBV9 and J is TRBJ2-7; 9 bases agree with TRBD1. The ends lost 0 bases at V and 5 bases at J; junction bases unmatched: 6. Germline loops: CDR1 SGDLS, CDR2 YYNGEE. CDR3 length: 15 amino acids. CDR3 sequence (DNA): TGTGCCAGCAGCGTAGAACCGGGACAGGGTCACGAGCAGTACTTC. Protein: CASSVEPGQGHEQYF.

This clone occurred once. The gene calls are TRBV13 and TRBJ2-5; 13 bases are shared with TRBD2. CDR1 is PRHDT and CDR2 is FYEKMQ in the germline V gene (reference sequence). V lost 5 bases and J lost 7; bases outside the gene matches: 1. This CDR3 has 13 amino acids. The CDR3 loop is CASSRLAGGTQYF. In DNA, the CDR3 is TGTGCCAGCAGCCGACTAGCGGGGGGGACCCAGTACTTC.

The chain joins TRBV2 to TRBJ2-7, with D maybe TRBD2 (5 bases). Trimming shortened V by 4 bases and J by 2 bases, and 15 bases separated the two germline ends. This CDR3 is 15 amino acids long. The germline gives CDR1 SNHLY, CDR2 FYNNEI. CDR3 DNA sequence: TGTGCCAGCAGTGTAAGGCGGACTCTTACCTACGAGCAGTACTTC. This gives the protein CASSVRRTLTYEQYF.